Each of the 27 T cell receptor beta chains below was sequenced from the same sample in a study of siplizumab effects on memory and regulatory T cells. Assay: immunoSEQ multiplex PCR; the TCRdb copy retains only in-frame clones and omits some. In the table there are approximately 60,000 clones, around 96% of which are singletons. Sequenced: naive CD8+ T cells sorted from blood. The source of these receptors is a human donor in good health.

This chain links TRBV4-1 with TRBJ2-7, with D unresolved. Germline assignment: CDR1 MGHRA and CDR2 YSYEKL. The germline V and J ends were trimmed by 4 bases and 1 base, with 20 bases remaining between them. The CDR3 sequence is 17 residues long. CDR3 DNA sequence: TGCGCCAGCAGCCGAGCCGGAAATTTTGGGTTGTCCTACGAGCAGTACTTC. Amino acids: CASSRAGNFGLSYEQYF.

The genes are TRBV9 and TRBJ2-2, with D tentatively TRBD2 (6 bases). The CDR3 is 15 residues long. V was cut by 0 bases and J by 1 base, with 7 bases left in between. In germline, CDR1 is SGDLS, CDR2 YYNGEE. The CDR3: CASSVAGGNTGELFF. The CDR3 nucleotides read TGTGCCAGCAGCGTAGCCGGGGGGAACACCGGGGAGCTGTTTTTT. The variable domain in full, with the rest retrieved from reference TRBV9 and TRBJ2-2, is DSGVTQTPKHLITATGQRVTLRCSPRSGDLSVYWYQQSLDQGLQFLIQYYNGEERAKGNILERFSAQQFPDLHSELNLSSLELGDSALYFCASSVAGGNTGELFFGEGSRLTVL.

In regard to this clone: Other DNA sequences in this sample translate to the same CDR3. The rearrangement uses TRBV7-9 and TRBJ2-1; either TRBD1 or TRBD2 may supply D (5 bases each). The germline gives CDR1 SEHNR, CDR2 FQNEAQ (reference sequence). The CDR3 sequence is 15 residues long. Trimming left V 5 bases short and J 8 bases short, with 19 bases between. The CDR3 here is CASSARDGEVDEQFF. As DNA, the CDR3 is TGTGCCAGCAGCGCCCGGGACGGGGAAGTCGATGAGCAGTTCTTC.

The chain employs TRBV19 and TRBJ1-4; possible D gene TRBD1, 6 bases. V gave up 9 bases and J gave up 10 bases, with 18 bases separating them. The CDR3 has 13 residues. The germline gives CDR1 LNHDA, CDR2 SQIVND (reference sequence). In DNA, the CDR3 is TGTGCCAGCCTACCCGGGGGCACTGCAAAACTGTTTTTT. Protein product: CASLPGGTAKLFF.

CDR3 region: CASSLVGTGELFF. CDR3 coding DNA: TGTGCCAGCAGCTTAGTAGGGACCGGGGAGCTGTTTTTT. This rearrangement joins TRBV5-4 to TRBJ2-2; D is uncertain. CDR1 and CDR2 (germline): SGHNT, YYREEE (reference sequence). The V end was cut by 2 bases, the J end by 5 bases, with 7 bases between. This CDR3 has 13 amino acids.

V is TRBV19 and J is TRBJ1-1, with TRBD1 matching 8 bases. V lost 3 bases to trimming and J lost 4 bases; unmatched junction nucleotides: 7. The CDR3 runs to 15 residues. Germline V gene sequence: CDR1 LNHDA, CDR2 SQIVND (reference sequence). CDR3 bases: TGTGCCAGTAGTATTAGCCAGGGGGCGCGCACTGAAGCTTTCTTT. Its protein product is CASSISQGARTEAFF.

For the CDR3, the DNA is TGTGCCAGCAGCCGGGGGTCCTACAATGAGCAGTTCTTC. Residues: CASSRGSYNEQFF. J is TRBJ2-1 and V is TRBV9; D possibly corresponds to TRBD2 (6 bases). Trimming took 4 bases from V and 1 from J, leaving 6 bases between them. Germline CDR1 and CDR2: SGDLS and YYNGEE. The CDR3 loop spans 13 amino acids. The variable domain in full, completed from reference TRBV9 and TRBJ2-1, reads DSGVTQTPKHLITATGQRVTLRCSPRSGDLSVYWYQQSLDQGLQFLIQYYNGEERAKGNILERFSAQQFPDLHSELNLSSLELGDSALYFCASSRGSYNEQFFGPGTRLTVL.

The genes are TRBV4-3 and TRBJ2-3; D is uncertain. V dropped 0 bases and J dropped 0 bases, with 10 bases sitting between them. CDR1 is LGHNA, CDR2 YSLEER, per germline. The CDR3 covers 16 residues. The CDR3 DNA follows: TGCGCCAGCAGCCAAGATGAAGGCCCGAGCACAGATACGCAGTATTTT. Translated: CASSQDEGPSTDTQYF.

This clone was recorded only once. V is TRBV6-5 and J is TRBJ2-7; D is possibly TRBD1 or TRBD2 (5 bases each). This CDR3 is 12 amino acids long. Between the trimmed V and J ends, which lost 11 bases and 3 bases, there was a span of 14 bases. The germline CDR1 and CDR2 sequences are MNHEY and SVGAGI. CDR3 amino acids: CACSGRSYEQYF. In nucleotides, the CDR3 is TGTGCCTGTTCGGGACGGAGCTACGAGCAGTACTTC.

This sequence joins TRBV29-1 and TRBJ1-2; maybe TRBD1 (5 bases). The CDR3 consists of 13 residues. Germline-derived CDR1 and CDR2 are SQVTM and ANQGSEA. The V and J ends lost 6 bases and 1 base respectively, with 12 bases between them. CDR3 nucleotide sequence: TGCAGCGTGAGCGGGACCCTTAACTATGGCTACACCTTC. It is translated as CSVSGTLNYGYTF.

This clone showed up just once. V is TRBV29-1 and J is TRBJ1-2; 7 positions agree with TRBD1. J was trimmed by 8 bases and V by 2 bases; bases with no gene match: 11. The CDR3 has 14 amino acids. Germline V gives CDR1 SQVTM, CDR2 ANQGSEA. CDR3 in DNA: TGCAGCGTTGAATCCGACAGGGAGGCCTGGGGCTACACCTTC. Encoded protein: CSVESDREAWGYTF. Filled out from reference TRBV29-1 and TRBJ1-2, the complete variable domain reads SAVISQKPSRDICQRGTSLTIQCQVDSQVTMMFWYRQQPGQSLTLIATANQGSEATYESGFVIDKFPISRPNLTFSTLTVSNMSPEDSSIYLCSVESDREAWGYTFGSGTRLTVV.

The chain carries TRBV9 and TRBJ2-3; D possibly uses TRBD1 or TRBD2 (5 bases each). The CDR3 is 15 amino acids. Germline V gives CDR1 SGDLS, CDR2 YYNGEE. V lost 0 bases and J lost 5, with 13 bases in between. The DNA for the CDR3 is TGTGCCAGCAGCGTAGATTGGGGGTCCGGAGATACGCAGTATTTT. It yields the protein CASSVDWGSGDTQYF. The variable domain in full, with the rest retrieved from reference TRBV9 and TRBJ2-3, is DSGVTQTPKHLITATGQRVTLRCSPRSGDLSVYWYQQSLDQGLQFLIQYYNGEERAKGNILERFSAQQFPDLHSELNLSSLELGDSALYFCASSVDWGSGDTQYFGPGTRLTVL.

The chain links TRBV19 to TRBJ2-7, with 7 bases that match TRBD1. The CDR3 has 14 amino acids. Germline CDR1 is LNHDA and CDR2 is SQIVND (reference sequence). The junction had 5 bases not matched to a gene; V was cut back by 5 bases and J by 1 base. CDR3 bases: TGTGCCAGTAGTGGGGCAGGGGGTTCCTACGAGCAGTACTTC. Translated, it gives CASSGAGGSYEQYF.

This sequence joins TRBV4-1 and TRBJ1-1; 9 bases agree with TRBD1. The CDR3 length is 18 residues. V lost 2 bases to trimming and J lost 5 bases; unmatched junction nucleotides: 15. CDR1 MGHRA and CDR2 YSYEKL come from the germline V gene. For the CDR3, the DNA is TGCGCCAGCAGCCAAATGGGCGGGACAGGGAGTGCAGCGACTGAAGCTTTCTTT. As protein: CASSQMGGTGSAATEAFF.

The CDR3 DNA sequence: TGCGCCAGCAGTGAGGGTCCAGGGCCCTCCTACGAGCAGTACTTC. Its protein is CASSEGPGPSYEQYF. The genes are TRBV10-1 and TRBJ2-7; perhaps TRBD1 as D (5 bases). Germline-derived CDR1 and CDR2 are WNHNN and SYGVQD (reference sequence). The CDR3 loop spans 15 amino acids. V shed 2 bases and J shed 0 bases, with 11 bases lying between them.

This clone was observed a single time. The V gene is TRBV7-6, the J gene TRBJ2-7; 8 bases agree with TRBD1. CDR1 and CDR2 from the germline V gene are SGHVS and FNYEAQ. Unmatched junction bases numbered 5, after V lost 4 bases and J lost 6 bases. The CDR3 sequence is 13 residues long. DNA for the CDR3: TGTGCCAGCAGCTCCCAGGGGGCGGCCGAGCAGTACTTC. This gives the protein CASSSQGAAEQYF. Full variable domain (missing parts from reference TRBV7-6 and TRBJ2-7): GAGVSQSPRYKVTKRGQDVALRCDPISGHVSLYWYRQALGQGPEFLTYFNYEAQQDKSGLPNDRFSAERPEGSISTLTIQRTEQRDSAMYRCASSSQGAAEQYFGPGTRLTVT.

CDR3 protein: CASSLGVLVDSSYNEQFF. CDR3 sequence (DNA): TGTGCCAGCAGCTTAGGGGTTTTAGTGGACTCCTCCTACAATGAGCAGTTCTTC. The chain combines TRBV7-9 with TRBJ2-1, with D tentatively TRBD2 (5 bases). Trimming removed 1 base at V and 0 bases at J, with 16 bases between. Germline loops: CDR1 SEHNR, CDR2 FQNEAQ (reference sequence). The CDR3 contains 18 residues.

CDR3 sequence: CASSPGGQKTQYF. In DNA form, the CDR3 reads TGTGCCAGCAGTCCCGGGGGGCAGAAGACCCAGTACTTC. The chain links TRBV2 to TRBJ2-5; D is perhaps TRBD2 (7 bases). Looked up from germline, CDR1 is SNHLY and CDR2 is FYNNEI. The CDR3 extends over 13 amino acids. V was pared by 5 bases and J by 6 bases, with 13 bases between.

This chain joins TRBV7-3 and TRBJ1-5; 7 nucleotides agree with TRBD1. The CDR3 consists of 15 residues. Germline CDR1 is SGHTA and CDR2 is FQGTGA. The J segment lost 4 bases and the V segment lost 1 base, leaving 4 bases of the junction unmatched. The CDR3 DNA follows: TGTGCCAGCAGCTTAAGGACAGGATGGAATCAGCCCCAGCATTTT. It codes for CASSLRTGWNQPQHF.

This clone was seen just once. The gene calls are TRBV27 and TRBJ2-5; perhaps D is TRBD1 or TRBD2 (6 bases each). Deletions cut 6 bases from V and 1 base from J, with 9 bases between. The CDR3 extends over 13 amino acids. In germline, CDR1 is MNHEY, CDR2 SMNVEV (reference sequence). CDR3 region: CASRGGLQETQYF. The CDR3 nucleotides are TGTGCCAGCAGAGGGGGACTCCAAGAGACCCAGTACTTC.

The V and J genes are TRBV7-9 and TRBJ2-7, with D possibly being TRBD1 (6 bases). This CDR3 is 14 amino acids long. V lost 5 bases and J lost 2, with 13 bases in between. Looked up from germline, CDR1 is SEHNR and CDR2 is FQNEAQ (reference sequence). The CDR3 loop reads CASSPPDSPYEQYF. The CDR3 DNA sequence: TGTGCCAGCAGCCCCCCGGACAGCCCCTACGAGCAGTACTTC.

CDR3 bases: TGTGCCACCAGCAGAGATCCTCAGGGGGACGTTGGGGAGACCCAGTACTTC. It is translated as CATSRDPQGDVGETQYF. This chain links TRBV15 with TRBJ2-5, with 7 nucleotides matching TRBD1. The V and J ends lost 0 bases and 5 bases, in that order; junction bases with no gene match: 12. This CDR3 contains 17 residues. The germline V gene has CDR1 LNHNV and CDR2 YYDKDF (reference sequence).

The J gene is TRBJ2-7, the V gene TRBV9, with D tentatively TRBD1 or TRBD2 (5 bases each). Germline values: CDR1 SGDLS, CDR2 YYNGEE. This CDR3 region has 13 residues. Trimming pared 4 bases from V and 2 bases from J, leaving 10 bases between. The CDR3 nucleotides are TGTGCCAGCAGCTCAGGGACCCCCTACGAGCAGTACTTC. It encodes CASSSGTPYEQYF.

The V call is TRBV7-9, the J call TRBJ2-3; D is uncertain. Deletions cut 4 bases from V and 5 bases from J, with 4 bases between. The CDR3 length is 11 residues. Germline lookup yields CDR1 SEHNR and CDR2 FQNEAQ (reference sequence). The chain's CDR3 is CASSSEDTQYF. The CDR3 DNA sequence: TGTGCCAGCAGCTCCGAAGATACGCAGTATTTT.

The gene calls are TRBV6-5 and TRBJ2-5; 9 bases line up with TRBD2. Per the germline V gene, CDR1 is MNHEY and CDR2 is SVGAGI. This CDR3 spans 15 amino acids. The V and J ends lost 7 bases and 3 bases, in that order; junction bases with no gene match: 9. The CDR3, as DNA: TGTGCCAGCACCAAAAAAAGCGGGGGGAAAGAGACCCAGTACTTC. This translates into CASTKKSGGKETQYF.

This clone was recorded once. This rearrangement joins TRBV27 to TRBJ1-5; D might be TRBD1 (6 bases). Trimming pared 6 bases from V and 6 bases from J, leaving 12 bases between. Germline lookup yields CDR1 MNHEY and CDR2 SMNVEV (reference sequence). This CDR3 region has 13 residues. CDR3 DNA: TGTGCCAGCAGCGGGGGCGAAGGTCAGCCCCAGCATTTT. This gives the protein CASSGGEGQPQHF.

This chain uses TRBV21-1 with TRBJ1-6. TRBV21-1 is listed as a pseudogene. The CDR3 sequence is 9 residues long. The CDR3 loop is CASTPPLHF. The DNA for the CDR3 is TGTGCCAGCACCCCGCCCCTCCACTTT.